These 20 T cell receptor beta chains were all obtained from the same sample, sequenced in a study of OX40 agonist ivuxolimab in advanced cancers. The data were produced by immunoSEQ multiplex PCR, yet TCRdb's version contains in-frame clones alone and is incomplete. The sample records about 78,000 clones, almost 85% being singletons. Here the sequenced sample was CD4+ or CD8+ T cells sorted from blood, taken in a trial of the OX40 agonist ivuxolimab. These receptors were taken from an adult with an advanced solid tumor such as melanoma, head and neck, liver or kidney cancer.

V usage is TRBV6-5 and J usage is TRBJ2-3; 9 bases are a match to TRBD1. This CDR3 has 15 residues. The V gene end was trimmed by 8 bases and the J gene end by 11 bases; junction bases not matched to a gene: 17. The germline CDR1 and CDR2 sequences are MNHEY and SVGAGI. CDR3 bases: TGTGCCAGCGAAAAGGCCGGGACAGGGTTTAATGTGCAGTATTTT. Protein product: CASEKAGTGFNVQYF.

V gene TRBV9 combines with J gene TRBJ2-7; 12 bases match TRBD1. Per the germline V gene, CDR1 is SGDLS and CDR2 is YYNGEE. V lost 4 bases and J lost 5; bases outside the gene matches: 7. This CDR3 is built from 15 residues. The CDR3 loop is CASSRGGQGANEQYF. The DNA of the CDR3 is TGTGCCAGCAGCCGCGGGGGACAGGGGGCGAACGAGCAGTACTTC.

The V call is TRBV7-9, the J call TRBJ1-2; no clear D gene. CDR1 SEHNR and CDR2 FQNEAQ come from the germline V gene (reference sequence). CDR3 length: 14 residues. V gave up 2 bases and J gave up 4 bases, with 11 bases separating them. Here the CDR3 DNA reads TGTGCCAGCAGCTTACTACACGGCAGCTATGGCTACACCTTC. Protein product: CASSLLHGSYGYTF.

The CDR3 reads CASSIPGSVMIGGYTF. As DNA, the CDR3 is TGTGCCAGCAGTATTCCCGGGAGTGTAATGATCGGTGGCTACACCTTC. V usage is TRBV28 and J usage is TRBJ1-2; D is unresolved. Germline values: CDR1 MDHEN, CDR2 SYDVKM. V lost 5 bases and J lost 7, with 23 bases in between. The CDR3 is 16 residues long.

The chain joins TRBV7-9 to TRBJ2-1; TRBD2 matches at 8 bases. The CDR3 contains 15 residues. CDR1 SEHNR and CDR2 FQNEAQ come from the germline V gene (reference sequence). V was clipped by 2 bases and J by 4 bases; unmatched bases: 4. This CDR3 reads CASSLNSGAYNEQFF. Written as DNA, the CDR3 is TGTGCCAGCAGCTTAAATAGCGGGGCTTACAATGAGCAGTTCTTC.

The J gene is TRBJ1-5, the V gene TRBV7-8; 9 bases fit TRBD1. Trimming took 5 bases from V and 3 from J; bases not matched to a gene: 8. Per the germline V gene, CDR1 is SGHVS and CDR2 is FQNEAQ. The CDR3 consists of 16 residues. Here the CDR3 reads CASSPEDRGLNQPQHF. CDR3 coding DNA: TGTGCCAGCAGCCCCGAGGACAGGGGCCTCAATCAGCCCCAGCATTTT.

The rearrangement links TRBV18 to TRBJ2-5; tentatively, D is TRBD1 or TRBD2 (5 bases each). This CDR3 has 13 residues. V lost 3 bases, J lost 4 bases, and 9 bases lay in between. The germline V gene has CDR1 KGHSH and CDR2 LQKENI. The CDR3 reads CASSPGTGETQYF. The CDR3 nucleotides are TGTGCCAGCTCACCTGGGACGGGAGAGACCCAGTACTTC.

The V gene is TRBV5-1, the J gene TRBJ2-3, with 11 bases aligning to TRBD2. CDR1 is SGHRS, CDR2 YFSETQ, per germline. The length of the CDR3 is 16 residues. Losses at the gene ends were 2 bases for V and 6 bases for J; bases not matched to a gene: 8. The CDR3 DNA reads as TGCGCCAGCAGCTTTCCCGGGACTAGCGGCGGGGATACGCAGTATTTT. Its protein is CASSFPGTSGGDTQYF.

The table lists this clone with a count of one. The CDR3 nucleotides are TGCAGCGTTGTTTATCAGGGTACCTATGGCTACACCTTC. Protein product: CSVVYQGTYGYTF. The chain couples TRBV29-1 to TRBJ1-2, with D possibly matching TRBD1 (5 bases). Trimming took 4 bases from V and 4 from J, leaving 13 bases between them. The CDR3 is 13 residues long. CDR1 and CDR2 (germline): SQVTM, ANQGSEA.

This clone turned up a few times. The chain carries TRBV6-5 and TRBJ1-2; perhaps TRBD1 as D (5 bases). The germline gives CDR1 MNHEY, CDR2 SVGAGI. Between the trimmed V and J ends, which lost 5 bases and 4 bases, there was a span of 8 bases. CDR3 size: 12 residues. The CDR3 nucleotides read TGTGCCAGCAGTCCCGACAGCTATGGCTACACCTTC. Translating it yields CASSPDSYGYTF.

This sequence joins TRBV5-6 and TRBJ2-1; weak D call: TRBD2 (6 bases). Trimming stripped 0 bases from V and 8 bases from J, with 6 bases between. CDR3 length equals 12 residues. CDR1 SGHDT and CDR2 YYEEEE come from the germline V gene. CDR3 DNA sequence: TGTGCCAGCAGCTTGGGGAGGGATGAGCAGTTCTTC. It specifies CASSLGRDEQFF.

The rearrangement links TRBV18 to TRBJ2-7, with 9 bases lining up with TRBD2. There are 15 residues in the CDR3. Trimming removed 0 bases from V and 6 bases from J; junction bases left unmatched: 6. The germline V gene encodes CDR1 KGHSH and CDR2 LQKENI. CDR3 region: CASSPPSGSLTEQYF. CDR3 bases: TGTGCCAGCTCACCACCTAGCGGGAGTCTAACCGAGCAGTACTTC. Variable domain in full (rest from reference TRBV18 and TRBJ2-7): NAGVMQNPRHLVRRRGQEARLRCSPMKGHSHVYWYRQLPEEGLKFMVYLQKENIIDESGMPKERFSAEFPKEGPSILRIQQVVRGDSAAYFCASSPPSGSLTEQYFGPGTRLTVT.

The chain employs TRBV4-2 and TRBJ2-1; 9 positions match TRBD2. This CDR3 is built from 16 residues. V shed 3 bases, J shed 5 bases, and the junction held 8 bases outside the gene matches. Germline V gives CDR1 LGHNA, CDR2 YNFKEQ. The CDR3 here is CASSQWGGRAHNEQFF. CDR3 DNA: TGTGCCAGCAGCCAGTGGGGCGGGAGGGCCCACAATGAGCAGTTCTTC.

This clone has a handful of counts. This sequence joins TRBV9 and TRBJ2-2; the match to TRBD2 covers 9 bases. In germline, CDR1 is SGDLS, CDR2 YYNGEE. The J segment lost 6 bases and the V segment lost 2 bases, leaving 2 bases of the junction unmatched. This CDR3 region has 14 residues. In nucleotides, the CDR3 is TGTGCCAGCAGCGTGCGGGAGGGACCCGGGGAGCTGTTTTTT. This sequence encodes CASSVREGPGELFF.

V gene TRBV6-1 combines with J gene TRBJ1-1; D gene unclear. This CDR3 contains 14 residues. The V end lost 8 bases, the J end lost 0 bases, and 13 bases lay between the germline ends. The germline gives CDR1 MNHNS, CDR2 SASEGT. The CDR3 is CASLEGGMNTEAFF. As DNA, the CDR3 is TGTGCCAGCCTAGAGGGAGGGATGAACACTGAAGCTTTCTTT.

The rearrangement uses TRBV6-5 and TRBJ2-5; D possibly corresponds to TRBD2 (5 bases). Trimming took 0 bases from V and 2 from J, leaving 7 bases between them. Germline V gene lookup returns CDR1 MNHEY and CDR2 SVGAGI. CDR3 length: 14 residues. CDR3 residues: CASSYSTGQETQYF. The CDR3 bases are TGTGCCAGCAGTTACTCCACGGGGCAAGAGACCCAGTACTTC.

This clone was recorded only once. The J gene is TRBJ1-3, the V gene TRBV28, with D uncertain. The CDR3 loop spans 15 amino acids. From germline, CDR1 is MDHEN and CDR2 SYDVKM. The V end was cut by 5 bases, the J end by 0 bases, with 11 bases between. This CDR3 reads CASSEQHLSGNTIYF. The CDR3 DNA follows: TGTGCCAGCAGTGAACAGCATCTCTCTGGAAACACCATATATTTT.

The chain recombines TRBV7-2 with TRBJ2-1; possible D gene TRBD1, 6 bases. Deletions cut 2 bases from V and 2 bases from J, with 10 bases between. The CDR3 length is 15 residues. CDR1 SGHTA and CDR2 FQGNSA come from the germline V gene. The CDR3 DNA follows: TGTGCCAGCAGCTTAAGGGGGTCCCCCTACAATGAGCAGTTCTTC. It encodes CASSLRGSPYNEQFF.

The chain carries TRBV28 and TRBJ1-2; D perhaps matches TRBD1 (5 bases). Trimming shortened V by 6 bases and J by 7 bases, and 15 bases separated the two germline ends. CDR3 size: 13 residues. The germline CDR1 and CDR2 sequences are MDHEN and SYDVKM. This chain's CDR3 is CASRTAKVGGYTF. CDR3 coding DNA: TGTGCCAGCAGGACAGCGAAAGTAGGTGGCTACACCTTC.

V usage is TRBV6-5 and J usage is TRBJ1-2; D might be TRBD1 (6 bases). This CDR3 is built from 13 residues. Trimming left V 5 bases short and J 0 bases short, with 7 bases between. Germline lookup yields CDR1 MNHEY and CDR2 SVGAGI. CDR3 sequence: CASSRDTNYGYTF. The CDR3 DNA sequence: TGTGCCAGCAGTCGGGACACTAACTATGGCTACACCTTC.